Below, 22 T cell receptor beta chains from the same sample are listed, as sequenced in a study of T cells in Graves' hyperthyroidism and ophthalmopathy. Template material for amplifying TCR beta CDR3 regions consisted of RNA transcripts. The primer set for the first-round RT-PCR of the TCR CDR3 was HTBI. TCRdb re-called the multiplex PCR reads through MiXCR, storing one row per CDR3 protein. The sample lists 500,000 to 650,000 distinct CDR3 sequences, under 20% seen once, with about 16% in the top ten. The specimen sequenced was blood. All receptors come from a young woman with Graves' ophthalmopathy.

This clonotype has at least ten counts. The V gene is TRBV7-9, the J gene TRBJ1-1, with D unclear. Germline V gene sequence: CDR1 SEHNR, CDR2 FQNEAQ (reference sequence). The CDR3 has 12 residues. V lost 4 bases to trimming and J lost 3 bases, with 6 bases between them. CDR3 in amino acids: CASSYLYTEAFF. Here the CDR3 DNA reads TGTGCCAGCAGCTACCTTTACACTGAAGCTTTCTTT. The variable domain in full, with the rest retrieved from reference TRBV7-9 and TRBJ1-1, is DTGVSQNPRHKITKRGQNVTFRCDPISEHNRLYWYRQTLGQGPEFLTYFQNEAQLEKSRLLSDRFSAERPKGSFSTLEIQRTEQGDSAMYLCASSYLYTEAFFGQGTRLTVV.

Ten or more counts support this clonotype. The V gene is TRBV19, the J gene TRBJ1-1; the D gene is possibly TRBD1 (5 bases). Between the trimmed V and J ends, which lost 6 bases and 2 bases, there was a span of 13 bases. Germline CDR1 reads LNHDA; CDR2 reads SQIVND (reference sequence). CDR3 length: 14 amino acids. The CDR3 region has the DNA TGTGCCAGTAGAGGGTCAGGGCTAAACACTGAAGCTTTCTTT. It yields the protein CASRGSGLNTEAFF.

This clonotype was seen a few times. The rearrangement links TRBV18 to TRBJ1-2; D unclear. The CDR3 contains 12 residues. Germline-derived CDR1 and CDR2 are KGHSH and LQKENI. Trimming pared 2 bases from V and 5 bases from J, leaving 6 bases between. The DNA of the CDR3 is TGTGCCAGCTCACCAGACCGATATGGCTACACCTTC. It yields the protein CASSPDRYGYTF. The full variable domain, with the rest looked up from reference TRBV18 and TRBJ1-2, is NAGVMQNPRHLVRRRGQEARLRCSPMKGHSHVYWYRQLPEEGLKFMVYLQKENIIDESGMPKERFSAEFPKEGPSILRIQQVVRGDSAAYFCASSPDRYGYTFGSGTRLTVV.

This clonotype was seen only a few times. The V gene is TRBV6-1, the J gene TRBJ2-7; the match to TRBD2 covers 10 bases. The junction had 10 bases not matched to a gene; V was cut back by 8 bases and J by 0 bases. Per the germline V gene, CDR1 is MNHNS and CDR2 is SASEGT. This CDR3 is built from 16 residues. The CDR3 spells CASSETLAGDSYEQYF. Written as DNA, the CDR3 is TGTGCCAGCTCCGAGACCCTAGCGGGGGACTCCTACGAGCAGTACTTC.

The chain carries TRBV12-3 or TRBV12-4 and TRBJ1-1, with D hard to call. The CDR3 loop spans 11 amino acids. Trimming shortened V by 4 bases and J by 8 bases, and 8 bases separated the two germline ends. This CDR3 reads CASSSIREAFF. As DNA, the CDR3 is TGTGCCAGCAGTTCGATCCGGGAAGCTTTCTTT.

This clonotype has only a few counts. The chain is built from TRBV30 and TRBJ1-2; D remains ambiguous. The CDR3 is 12 residues long. Trimming removed 3 bases from V and 5 bases from J, with 10 bases in between. CDR1 and CDR2 from the germline V gene are GTSNPN and SVGIG (reference sequence). CDR3 nucleotide sequence: TGTGCCTGGAGCGAGACTGAATATGGCTACACCTTC. Protein: CAWSETEYGYTF.

This clonotype was observed at least ten times. The chain recombines TRBV30 with TRBJ1-2; D uncertain. V was clipped by 1 base and J by 4 bases, with 10 bases between them. Germline CDR1 and CDR2: GTSNPN and SVGIG (reference sequence). CDR3 size: 13 residues. The CDR3 reads CAWSEERAYGYTF. Here the CDR3 DNA reads TGTGCCTGGAGTGAGGAGCGGGCCTATGGCTACACCTTC.

This clonotype was recorded once. The V and J genes are TRBV29-1 and TRBJ1-2, with TRBD1 identical over 10 bases. The V and J ends lost 1 base and 8 bases, in that order; junction bases with no gene match: 4. The CDR3 has 13 amino acids. Germline CDR1 reads SQVTM; CDR2 reads ANQGSEA. Here the CDR3 DNA reads TGCAGCGTTGAAGGGGGGACAGGGGACGGCTACACCTTC. This gives the protein CSVEGGTGDGYTF.

This clonotype was counted many times. The chain couples TRBV5-6 to TRBJ1-1; tentatively, D is TRBD1 (5 bases). The CDR3 covers 17 residues. The V end was cut by 0 bases, the J end by 3 bases, with 18 bases between. Germline V gene lookup returns CDR1 SGHDT and CDR2 YYEEEE. The CDR3 region has the DNA TGTGCCAGCAGCTTGGTATTTCCGGGACCCCTGGACACTGAAGCTTTCTTT. Protein: CASSLVFPGPLDTEAFF.

This clonotype was observed a handful of times. The V call is TRBV6-1, the J call TRBJ2-7; D ambiguous. Per germline, CDR1 MNHNS and CDR2 SASEGT. Trimming stripped 5 bases from V and 4 bases from J, with 21 bases between. The CDR3 covers 16 residues. This CDR3 reads CASSSFSLAEQYEQYF. The CDR3 region has the DNA TGTGCCAGCAGTTCATTTAGTTTGGCAGAACAGTACGAGCAGTACTTC.

As to this clonotype: The junction does not match germline at one end; this may be a read error. The V and J genes are TRBV18 and TRBJ1-3; no reliable D call. The germline gives CDR1 KGHSH, CDR2 LQKENI. This CDR3 is built from 16 residues. The CDR3 spells CASSPRETTVSGELNF. The CDR3 DNA is TGTGCCAGCTCACCAAGGGAGACTACAGTTTCGGGTGAACTTAATTTT.

This clonotype was found a few times. The CDR3 reads CASSQAGRSGLSSGANVLTF. The CDR3 DNA reads as TGCGCCAGCAGCCAAGCCGGGAGGTCAGGGTTGTCCTCTGGGGCCAACGTCCTGACTTTC. This sequence joins TRBV4-1 and TRBJ2-6; 7 bases fit TRBD2. In germline, CDR1 is MGHRA, CDR2 YSYEKL. This CDR3 contains 20 residues. The V segment lost 1 base and the J segment 0 bases; nucleotides outside the gene matches: 12.

The chain links TRBV27 to TRBJ2-1, with a tentative D call TRBD2 (6 bases). The CDR3 contains 14 residues. Looked up from germline, CDR1 is MNHEY and CDR2 is SMNVEV (reference sequence). V gave up 5 bases and J gave up 10 bases, with 18 bases separating them. As DNA, the CDR3 is TGTGCCAGCAGTCCCGCGGGACCGACTAGGGAGCAGTTCTTC. Translated, it gives CASSPAGPTREQFF.

This clonotype was counted between two and nine times. V gene TRBV11-3 combines with J gene TRBJ2-3; D remains ambiguous. Per germline, CDR1 SGHNT and CDR2 YENEEA. V was pared by 5 bases and J by 4 bases, with 10 bases between. The CDR3 totals 13 residues. CDR3 sequence reads: CASSHPEADTQYF. The DNA of the CDR3 is TGTGCCAGCAGCCACCCAGAGGCAGATACGCAGTATTTT.

At least ten counts were recorded for this clonotype. The rearrangement uses TRBV7-9 and TRBJ1-2; a possible D gene is TRBD1 (5 bases). Per germline, CDR1 SEHNR and CDR2 FQNEAQ (reference sequence). The V end lost 4 bases, the J end lost 3 bases, and 15 bases lay between the germline ends. This CDR3 has 15 residues. Here the CDR3 reads CASSSTGGWDYGYTF. The CDR3 coding sequence is TGTGCCAGCAGCTCGACGGGGGGTTGGGACTATGGCTACACCTTC.

The sample holds many counts of this clonotype. This rearrangement joins TRBV20-1 to TRBJ2-3; 7 bases fit TRBD2. After removal of 2 bases from V and 3 bases from J, the junction contained 8 bases not matched to a gene. Germline CDR1 and CDR2: DFQATT and SNEGSKA (reference sequence). The CDR3 is 15 residues long. This CDR3 is CSARPSGIWTDTQYF. The DNA of the CDR3 is TGCAGTGCTAGACCCAGCGGGATATGGACAGATACGCAGTATTTT.

This clonotype was observed once. This sequence joins TRBV12-3 or TRBV12-4 and TRBJ2-3; perhaps TRBD1 as D (6 bases). The CDR3 contains 16 residues. Trimming stripped 0 bases from V and 0 bases from J, with 10 bases between. The CDR3 protein is CASSLAWTVSTDTQYF. The CDR3 DNA reads as TGTGCCAGCAGTTTAGCGTGGACAGTTAGCACAGATACGCAGTATTTT.

This clonotype was counted only a few times. The rearrangement joins TRBV9 to TRBJ1-4; D ambiguous. CDR3 length: 15 residues. The V end was cut by 4 bases, the J end by 4 bases, with 14 bases between. From germline, CDR1 is SGDLS and CDR2 YYNGEE. CDR3: CASSPTGLRNEKLFF. CDR3 sequence (DNA): TGTGCCAGCAGCCCGACGGGGTTGCGTAATGAAAAACTGTTTTTT. The full variable domain, rest sourced from reference TRBV9 and TRBJ1-4, is DSGVTQTPKHLITATGQRVTLRCSPRSGDLSVYWYQQSLDQGLQFLIQYYNGEERAKGNILERFSAQQFPDLHSELNLSSLELGDSALYFCASSPTGLRNEKLFFGSGTQLSVL.

This clonotype was observed many times. This sequence joins TRBV3-1 and TRBJ1-4; D uncertain. This CDR3 spans 17 amino acids. Germline loops: CDR1 LGHDT, CDR2 YNNKEL (reference sequence). V shed 1 base and J shed 6 bases, with 18 bases lying between them. The CDR3: CASSQAPDEVGDEKLFF. CDR3 in DNA: TGTGCCAGCAGCCAAGCCCCCGACGAGGTTGGTGATGAAAAACTGTTTTTT.

This clonotype has a handful of counts. The genes are TRBV7-2 and TRBJ2-1, with D possibly being TRBD1 (6 bases). There are 15 residues in the CDR3. Germline V gene data show CDR1 as SGHTA and CDR2 as FQGNSA. Trimming removed 4 bases at V and 7 bases at J, with 17 bases between. DNA for the CDR3: TGTGCCAGCAGCTCCCGGACAGTTTTGGCGAATGAGCAGTTCTTC. Translation gives CASSSRTVLANEQFF.

This clonotype was found many times. The rearrangement links TRBV7-6 to TRBJ1-1, with 7 bases matching TRBD1. Germline CDR1 SGHVS, CDR2 FNYEAQ. The CDR3 extends over 15 amino acids. V was pared by 5 bases and J by 1 base, with 7 bases of the junction left unmatched. CDR3 in amino acids: CASSQTGEGNTEAFF. The CDR3 DNA reads TGTGCCAGCAGCCAAACAGGGGAAGGGAACACTGAAGCTTTCTTT.

This clonotype appeared many times. The chain recombines TRBV27 with TRBJ2-7; possibly TRBD2 for D (5 bases). Germline assignment: CDR1 MNHEY and CDR2 SMNVEV (reference sequence). The CDR3 consists of 14 residues. V was cut by 6 bases and J by 2 bases, with 14 bases left in between. The CDR3 DNA sequence: TGTGCCAGCAGCGTGACGGGGAGTGCCTACGAGCAGTACTTC. Translating gives CASSVTGSAYEQYF.